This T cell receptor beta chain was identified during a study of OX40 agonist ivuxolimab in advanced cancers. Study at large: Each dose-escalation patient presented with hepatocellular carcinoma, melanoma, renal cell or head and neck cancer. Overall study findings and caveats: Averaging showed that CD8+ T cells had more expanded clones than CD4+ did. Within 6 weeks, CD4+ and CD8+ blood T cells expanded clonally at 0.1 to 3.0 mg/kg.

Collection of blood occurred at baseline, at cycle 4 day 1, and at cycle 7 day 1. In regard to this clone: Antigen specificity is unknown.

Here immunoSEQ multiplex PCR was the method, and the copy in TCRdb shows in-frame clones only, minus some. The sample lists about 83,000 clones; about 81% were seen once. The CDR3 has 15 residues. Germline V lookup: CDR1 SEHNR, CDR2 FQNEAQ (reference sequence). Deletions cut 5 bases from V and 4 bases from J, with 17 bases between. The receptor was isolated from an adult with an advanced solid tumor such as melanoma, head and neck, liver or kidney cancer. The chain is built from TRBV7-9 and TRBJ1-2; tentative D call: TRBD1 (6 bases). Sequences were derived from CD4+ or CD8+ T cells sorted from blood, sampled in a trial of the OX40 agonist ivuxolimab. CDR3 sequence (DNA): TGTGCCAGCAGCCTACCGACAGGCGGCACCTATGGCTACACCTTC. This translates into CASSLPTGGTYGYTF.